This TCR beta chain is drawn from a study of cytomegalovirus exposure and HLA in healthy donors. General study results and limits: The only immune exposure information that was available was CMV serostatus.

Germline CDR1 is SSHAT and CDR2 is FNYEAQ (reference sequence). V lost 3 bases, J lost 2 bases, and 7 bases lay in between. The CDR3 extends over 13 amino acids. With 60 Vbeta and 13 Jbeta primers, the PCR was carried out. The data were produced by immunoSEQ multiplex PCR, yet TCRdb's version contains in-frame clones alone and is incomplete. This sample contains approximately 54,000 clones. About this clone itself: What it binds is unknown.

The rearrangement joins TRBV7-7 to TRBJ2-5; D gene ambiguous. The sequence was obtained from a woman aged 40 to 55 in good health and CMV-seronegative. The sequenced material came from PBMCs. The CDR3 DNA follows: TGTGCCAGCAGCTTTACAGAGCAAGAGACCCAGTACTTC. It codes for CASSFTEQETQYF.